This TCR beta chain was retrieved from a study of diagnostic markers for celiac disease (dated by TCRdb to 2018 to 2020). TCRdb names Illumina MiSeq as the instrument used. Following reprocessing of the reads by TCRdb, the data hold one row per CDR3 protein sequence and no DNA is available. The record for this sample contains 1,100 or so distinct CDR3 sequences. The ten largest account for approximately 10% of the sample. This clonotype registers as medium-sized (0.01 to 0.1%) by frequency; no count is noted. It lacks a known antigen. The sequence was collected from a human donor. Material: either unsorted cells or a sorted T cell fraction (not recorded which).

CDR3 protein: CASSIDGDLGYQPQHF. The sequence links TRBV19 to TRBJ1-5. The CDR3 holds 16 amino acids from the cysteine to the phenylalanine. No DNA sequence was recorded. From the germline V gene (reference sequence), CDR1 is LNHDA and CDR2 is SQIVND.